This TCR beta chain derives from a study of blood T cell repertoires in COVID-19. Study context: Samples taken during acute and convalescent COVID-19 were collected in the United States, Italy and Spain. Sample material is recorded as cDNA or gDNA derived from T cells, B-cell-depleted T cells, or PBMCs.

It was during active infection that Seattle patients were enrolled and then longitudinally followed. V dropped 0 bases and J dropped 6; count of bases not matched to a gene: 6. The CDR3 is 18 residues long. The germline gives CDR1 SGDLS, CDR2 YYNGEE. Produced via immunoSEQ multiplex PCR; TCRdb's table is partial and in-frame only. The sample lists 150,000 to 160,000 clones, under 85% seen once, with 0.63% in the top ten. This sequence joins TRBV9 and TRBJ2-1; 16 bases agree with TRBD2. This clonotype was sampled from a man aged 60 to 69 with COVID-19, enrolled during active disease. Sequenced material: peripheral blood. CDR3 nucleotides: TGTGCCAGCAGCGTAGCCCCGGGGACTAGCGGGAGGGTCAATGAGCAGTTCTTC. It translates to CASSVAPGTSGRVNEQFF.